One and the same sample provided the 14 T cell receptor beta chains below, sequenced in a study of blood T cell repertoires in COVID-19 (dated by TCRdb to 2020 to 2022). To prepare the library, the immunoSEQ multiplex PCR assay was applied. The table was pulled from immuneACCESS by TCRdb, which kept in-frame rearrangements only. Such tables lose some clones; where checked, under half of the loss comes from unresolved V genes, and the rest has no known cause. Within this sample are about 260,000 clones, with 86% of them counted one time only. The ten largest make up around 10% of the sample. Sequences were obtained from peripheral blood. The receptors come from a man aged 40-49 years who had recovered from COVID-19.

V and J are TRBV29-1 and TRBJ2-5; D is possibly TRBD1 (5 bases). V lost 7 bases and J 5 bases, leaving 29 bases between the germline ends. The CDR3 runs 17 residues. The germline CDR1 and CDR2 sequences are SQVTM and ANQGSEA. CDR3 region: CSGRLGPTLSAGETQYF. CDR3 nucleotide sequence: TGCAGCGGACGCCTGGGGCCCACACTCTCAGCAGGGGAGACCCAGTACTTC.

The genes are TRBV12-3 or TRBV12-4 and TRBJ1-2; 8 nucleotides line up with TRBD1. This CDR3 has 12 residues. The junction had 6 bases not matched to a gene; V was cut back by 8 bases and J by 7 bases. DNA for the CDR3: TGTGCCAGCTCCAGGGGGCGAGCTGGCTACACCTTC. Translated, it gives CASSRGRAGYTF.

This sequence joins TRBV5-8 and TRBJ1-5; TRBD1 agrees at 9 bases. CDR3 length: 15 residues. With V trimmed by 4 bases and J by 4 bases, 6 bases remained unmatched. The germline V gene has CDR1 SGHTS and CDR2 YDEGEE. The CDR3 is CASSPGQGGNQPQHF. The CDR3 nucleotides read TGTGCCAGCAGCCCGGGACAGGGAGGGAATCAGCCCCAGCATTTT.

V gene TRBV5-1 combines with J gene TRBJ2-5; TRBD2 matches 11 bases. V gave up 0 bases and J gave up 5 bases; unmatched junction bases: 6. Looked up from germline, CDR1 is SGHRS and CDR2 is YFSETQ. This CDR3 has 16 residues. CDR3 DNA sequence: TGCGCCAGCAGCTTGGAGACTAGCGGGGCAGGGGAGACCCAGTACTTC. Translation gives CASSLETSGAGETQYF.

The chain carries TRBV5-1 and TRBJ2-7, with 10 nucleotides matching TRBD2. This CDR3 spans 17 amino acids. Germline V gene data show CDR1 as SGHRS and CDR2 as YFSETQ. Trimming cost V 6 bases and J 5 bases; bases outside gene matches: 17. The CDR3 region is CASNLHRTSGLRNEQYF. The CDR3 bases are TGCGCCAGCAACCTCCACCGGACTAGCGGTCTTCGGAACGAGCAGTACTTC.

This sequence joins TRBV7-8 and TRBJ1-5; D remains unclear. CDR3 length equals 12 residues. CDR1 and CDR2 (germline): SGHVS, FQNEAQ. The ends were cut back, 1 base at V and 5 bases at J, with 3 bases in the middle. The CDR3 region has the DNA TGTGCCAGCAGCTTAGTCGATCAGCCCCAGCATTTT. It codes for CASSLVDQPQHF.

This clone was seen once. The CDR3 DNA reads TGCGCCAGCAGCTTGCCAGGCCAGAACTATGGCTACACCTTC. Translation gives CASSLPGQNYGYTF. The rearrangement joins TRBV5-1 to TRBJ1-2; no clear D. Germline lookup yields CDR1 SGHRS and CDR2 YFSETQ. The CDR3 is 14 amino acids. Trimming stripped 1 base from V and 2 bases from J, with 9 bases between.

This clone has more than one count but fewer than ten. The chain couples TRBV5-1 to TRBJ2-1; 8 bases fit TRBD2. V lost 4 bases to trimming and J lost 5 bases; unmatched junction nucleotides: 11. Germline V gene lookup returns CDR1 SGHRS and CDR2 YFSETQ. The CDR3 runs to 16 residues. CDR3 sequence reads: CASSLGGRMRDNEQFF. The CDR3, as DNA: TGCGCCAGCAGCCTGGGCGGGAGGATGAGGGACAATGAGCAGTTCTTC.

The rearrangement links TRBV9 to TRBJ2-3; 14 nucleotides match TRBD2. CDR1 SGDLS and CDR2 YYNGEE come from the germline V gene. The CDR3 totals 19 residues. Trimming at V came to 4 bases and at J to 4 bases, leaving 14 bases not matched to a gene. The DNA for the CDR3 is TGTGCCAGCAGCCCTTGGGGACCGACGACTAGCGGGAGGGCAGATACGCAGTATTTT. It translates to CASSPWGPTTSGRADTQYF.

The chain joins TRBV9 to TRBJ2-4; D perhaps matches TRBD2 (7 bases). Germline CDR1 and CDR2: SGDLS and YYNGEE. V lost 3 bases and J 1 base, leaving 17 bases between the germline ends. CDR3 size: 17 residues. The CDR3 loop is CASSAPQGGGAKNIQYF. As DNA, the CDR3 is TGTGCCAGCAGCGCCCCTCAAGGGGGGGGTGCCAAAAACATTCAGTACTTC. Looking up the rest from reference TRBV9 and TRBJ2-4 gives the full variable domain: DSGVTQTPKHLITATGQRVTLRCSPRSGDLSVYWYQQSLDQGLQFLIQYYNGEERAKGNILERFSAQQFPDLHSELNLSSLELGDSALYFCASSAPQGGGAKNIQYFGAGTRLSVL.

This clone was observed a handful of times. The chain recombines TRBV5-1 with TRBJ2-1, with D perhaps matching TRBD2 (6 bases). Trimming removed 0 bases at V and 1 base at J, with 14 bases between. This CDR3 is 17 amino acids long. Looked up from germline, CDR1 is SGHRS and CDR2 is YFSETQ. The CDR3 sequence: CASSLATGGNSYNEQFF. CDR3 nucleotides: TGCGCCAGCAGCTTGGCGACCGGCGGGAATTCCTACAATGAGCAGTTCTTC.

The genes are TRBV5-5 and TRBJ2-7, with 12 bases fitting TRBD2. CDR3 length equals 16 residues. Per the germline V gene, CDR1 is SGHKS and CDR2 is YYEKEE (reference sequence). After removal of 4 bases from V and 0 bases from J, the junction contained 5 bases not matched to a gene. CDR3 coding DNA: TGTGCCAGCAGCCTTACTAGCGGGGGGCACTCCTACGAGCAGTACTTC. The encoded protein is CASSLTSGGHSYEQYF.

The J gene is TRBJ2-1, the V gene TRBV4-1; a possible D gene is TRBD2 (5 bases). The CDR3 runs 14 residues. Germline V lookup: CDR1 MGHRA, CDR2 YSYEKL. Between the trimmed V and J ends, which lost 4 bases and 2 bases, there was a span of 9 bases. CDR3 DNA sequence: TGCGCCAGCAGCCGACCGAGGGCCTACAATGAGCAGTTCTTC. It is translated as CASSRPRAYNEQFF.

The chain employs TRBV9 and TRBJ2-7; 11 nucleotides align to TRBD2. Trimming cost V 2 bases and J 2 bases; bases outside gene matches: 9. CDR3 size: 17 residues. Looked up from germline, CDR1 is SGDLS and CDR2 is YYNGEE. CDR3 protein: CASSVTSGAVGPYEQYF. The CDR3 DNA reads TGTGCCAGCAGCGTGACTAGCGGGGCTGTAGGGCCCTACGAGCAGTACTTC.